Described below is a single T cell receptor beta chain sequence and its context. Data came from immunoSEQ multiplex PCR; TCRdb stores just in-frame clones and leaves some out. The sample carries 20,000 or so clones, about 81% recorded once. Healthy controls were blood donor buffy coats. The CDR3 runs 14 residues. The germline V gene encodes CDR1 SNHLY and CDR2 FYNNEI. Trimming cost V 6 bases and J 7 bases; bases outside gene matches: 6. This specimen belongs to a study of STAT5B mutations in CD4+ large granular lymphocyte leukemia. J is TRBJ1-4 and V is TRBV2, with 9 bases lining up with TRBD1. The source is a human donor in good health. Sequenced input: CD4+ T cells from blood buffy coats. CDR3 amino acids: CASRGQGRSEKLFF. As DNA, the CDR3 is TGTGCCAGCAGGGGACAGGGCCGAAGTGAAAAACTGTTTTTT.